A single sample is the source of the 24 T cell receptor beta chains below, sequenced in a study of blood T cells in healthy people across ages (dated by TCRdb to 2015 to 2017). Receptor amplification or capture employed 5' RACE. Data came from an Illumina HiSeq 2500. A second about 7 to 12 cycle PCR used a sample-barcoded 5' primer and a J-beta primer mix. TCRdb itself trimmed the public reads at Q25 with fastp, ran MiXCR and retained productive beta chains. Rows are combined by CDR3 protein, so each entry shows the most common genes and DNA. The table for this sample lists about 1.8 million distinct CDR3 sequences; about 49% of them were counted only once. Clones ranked in the top ten supply more than 2% of the sample. What was sequenced was blood. These receptors originate from a middle-aged woman in good health.

This clonotype was seen a handful of times. The chain uses TRBV20-1 and TRBJ2-3; the D gene could be TRBD1 or TRBD2 (5 bases each). CDR1 is DFQATT and CDR2 is SNEGSKA in the germline V gene (reference sequence). Trimming cost V 4 bases and J 6 bases, with 11 bases left between them. This CDR3 has 12 residues. The DNA of the CDR3 is TGCAGTGCTATAGGGGACGGCGATACGCAGTATTTT. Translating gives CSAIGDGDTQYF.

The genes are TRBV7-2 and TRBJ2-5; D may correspond to TRBD1 or TRBD2 (6 bases each). The J call may be wrong; the DNA end is better matched by TRBJ2-7. The CDR3 loop spans 14 amino acids. The germline gives CDR1 SGHTA, CDR2 FQGNSA. CDR3: CASSPQQGLYEQYF. The CDR3 nucleotides are TGTGCCAGCAGCCCCCAACAGGGACTCTACGAGCAGTACTTC.

Regarding this clonotype: A read error may produce the germline difference seen at one junction end. The chain links TRBV2 to TRBJ2-3, with 12 bases matching TRBD2. The CDR3 loop spans 13 amino acids. Germline V gene sequence: CDR1 SNHLY, CDR2 FYNNEI. The DNA of the CDR3 is TGTACCAGTGGACTAGCGGGGACGGATACGCAGTATTTT. It translates to CTSGLAGTDTQYF.

V and J are TRBV20-1 and TRBJ2-7; 8 bases line up with TRBD2. Germline V gives CDR1 DFQATT, CDR2 SNEGSKA (reference sequence). This CDR3 contains 14 residues. After removal of 4 bases from V and 7 bases from J, the junction contained 12 bases not matched to a gene. CDR3 sequence reads: CSATLSGVGNEQYF. The DNA for the CDR3 is TGCAGTGCTACTCTTAGCGGGGTTGGGAATGAGCAGTACTTC.

This clonotype has a handful of counts. The V call is TRBV20-1, the J call TRBJ2-4; D gene unclear. The V and J ends lost 6 bases and 11 bases respectively, with 17 bases between them. CDR3 length: 12 residues. Germline V gene data show CDR1 as DFQATT and CDR2 as SNEGSKA (reference sequence). For the CDR3, the DNA is TGCAGTGCGCTCCCGGGCCCCCACGTTCAGTACTTC. Translation gives CSALPGPHVQYF.

The J gene is TRBJ2-1, the V gene TRBV7-2; tentative D call: TRBD2 (5 bases). The CDR3 has 16 amino acids. V lost 0 bases and J lost 0, with 9 bases in between. Looked up from germline, CDR1 is SGHTA and CDR2 is FQGNSA. The CDR3 sequence is CASSLAGAGSYNEQFF. As DNA, the CDR3 is TGTGCCAGCAGCTTAGCGGGCGCGGGCTCCTACAATGAGCAGTTCTTC. Using reference TRBV7-2 and TRBJ2-1 for the parts outside the CDR3, the full variable domain is GAGVSQSPSNKVTEKGKDVELRCDPISGHTALYWYRQSLGQGLEFLIYFQGNSAPDKSGLPSDRFSAERTGGSVSTLTIQRTQQEDSAVYLCASSLAGAGSYNEQFFGPGTRLTVL.

The rearrangement uses TRBV10-3 and TRBJ2-7; D assignment may be TRBD1 or TRBD2 (7 bases each). With 6 bases removed from V and 4 bases from J, the gap between germline ends came to 16 bases. The germline gives CDR1 ENHRY, CDR2 SYGVKD. This CDR3 spans 14 amino acids. The CDR3 nucleotides read TGTGCCATCAGCTATAGACAGGGACTATACGAGCAGTACTTC. It is translated as CAISYRQGLYEQYF.

This clonotype was seen only a few times. This chain uses TRBV7-9 with TRBJ2-3; D not certain. The CDR3 totals 14 residues. The germline V and J ends were trimmed by 5 bases and 2 bases, with 11 bases remaining between them. Germline CDR1 SEHNR, CDR2 FQNEAQ (reference sequence). CDR3 sequence: CASSVKDNTDTQYF. The CDR3 bases are TGTGCCAGCAGCGTTAAGGATAACACAGATACGCAGTATTTT.

This clonotype was counted only a few times. The chain combines TRBV28 with TRBJ2-1; 10 bases align to TRBD1. V shed 2 bases, J shed 4 bases, and the junction held 5 bases outside the gene matches. The CDR3 is 16 amino acids. Per germline, CDR1 MDHEN and CDR2 SYDVKM. The CDR3 DNA sequence: TGTGCCAGCAGTTTAGGAGGGACAGGGGTTTACAATGAGCAGTTCTTC. This codes for CASSLGGTGVYNEQFF. The full variable domain, in which reference TRBV28 and TRBJ2-1 provide the parts outside the CDR3, is DVKVTQSSRYLVKRTGEKVFLECVQDMDHENMFWYRQDPGLGLRLIYFSYDVKMKEKGDIPEGYSVSREKKERFSLILESASTNQTSMYLCASSLGGTGVYNEQFFGPGTRLTVL.

This clonotype was counted only a few times. The chain recombines TRBV5-6 with TRBJ1-1; D is uncertain. CDR3 size: 8 residues. Trimming removed 8 bases at V and 7 bases at J, with 3 bases between. The V gene's germline CDR1 is SGHDT and CDR2 YYEEEE. CDR3 in DNA: TGTGCCAGTAATGAAGCTTTCTTT. Amino acid sequence: CASNEAFF.

This clonotype was found once. The chain combines TRBV7-2 with TRBJ1-3; weak D call: TRBD1 (6 bases). The germline V and J ends were trimmed by 5 bases and 0 bases, with 11 bases remaining between them. From germline, CDR1 is SGHTA and CDR2 FQGNSA. This CDR3 is 15 amino acids long. CDR3 residues: CASSLTGASGNTIYF. The CDR3, as DNA: TGTGCCAGCAGCCTGACAGGCGCCTCTGGAAACACCATATATTTT.

This clonotype was counted between two and nine times. This rearrangement joins TRBV12-3 or TRBV12-4 to TRBJ2-1; D might be TRBD2 (6 bases). V lost 6 bases and J 4 bases, leaving 19 bases between the germline ends. CDR3 length equals 16 residues. CDR3 region: CASRTSWQGGYNEQFF. CDR3 nucleotide sequence: TGTGCCAGCAGGACCTCGTGGCAGGGAGGTTACAATGAGCAGTTCTTC.

This clonotype has only a few counts. This chain joins TRBV7-2 and TRBJ2-1; D uncertain. Germline V CDR1 and CDR2: SGHTA, FQGNSA. This CDR3 spans 13 amino acids. Trimming pared 5 bases from V and 10 bases from J, leaving 15 bases between. This chain's CDR3 is CASSTRGAGEQFF. The DNA for the CDR3 is TGTGCCAGCAGCACCCGCGGCGCAGGAGAGCAGTTCTTC. Full variable domain (missing parts from reference TRBV7-2 and TRBJ2-1): GAGVSQSPSNKVTEKGKDVELRCDPISGHTALYWYRQSLGQGLEFLIYFQGNSAPDKSGLPSDRFSAERTGGSVSTLTIQRTQQEDSAVYLCASSTRGAGEQFFGPGTRLTVL.

This clonotype was detected a few times. The V and J genes are TRBV20-1 and TRBJ2-3; TRBD1 aligns across 7 bases. The CDR3 runs 15 residues. V shed 5 bases, J shed 2 bases, and the junction held 10 bases outside the gene matches. Germline V gene lookup returns CDR1 DFQATT and CDR2 SNEGSKA (reference sequence). CDR3 sequence: CSADFGQALTDTQYF. DNA of the CDR3: TGCAGTGCTGACTTCGGACAGGCACTCACAGATACGCAGTATTTT.

This clonotype was found a few times. The chain uses TRBV2 and TRBJ2-6, with D hard to call. The CDR3 is 13 amino acids. In germline, CDR1 is SNHLY, CDR2 FYNNEI. Trimming took off 8 bases at V and 0 bases at J, with 5 bases between the two ends. This CDR3 reads CASQSSGANVLTF. The CDR3 DNA is TGTGCCAGCCAGTCCTCTGGGGCCAACGTCCTGACTTTC. Drawing the rest from reference TRBV2 and TRBJ2-6, the complete variable domain is EPEVTQTPSHQVTQMGQEVILRCVPISNHLYFYWYRQILGQKVEFLVSFYNNEISEKSEIFDDQFSVERPDGSNFTLKIRSTKLEDSAMYFCASQSSGANVLTFGAGSRLTVL.

The chain joins TRBV6-1 to TRBJ2-3, with 7 bases matching TRBD1. From germline, CDR1 is MNHNS and CDR2 SASEGT. The CDR3 loop spans 15 amino acids. Trimming took 2 bases from V and 2 from J; bases not matched to a gene: 4. The CDR3 DNA is TGTGCCAGCAGTGAATGGGACAGCACCACAGATACGCAGTATTTT. This gives the protein CASSEWDSTTDTQYF.

This clonotype turned up a few times. This chain uses TRBV7-2 with TRBJ2-5; D tentatively reads TRBD1 or TRBD2 (6 bases each). CDR1 is SGHTA, CDR2 FQGNSA, per germline. V was clipped by 6 bases and J by 4 bases, with 15 bases between them. This CDR3 is 14 amino acids long. CDR3: CASRRGVKTETQYF. Here the CDR3 DNA reads TGTGCCAGCAGGAGGGGGGTGAAAACAGAGACCCAGTACTTC.

A note on this clonotype: At one end, the junction sequence differs from germline, possibly due to a read error. The V and J genes are TRBV12-3 or TRBV12-4 and TRBJ1-1, with D perhaps matching TRBD1 (6 bases). The CDR3 consists of 14 residues. CDR3 DNA: TGTGTCAGCAGGCACAGGGCTATGAACACTGAAGCTTTCTTT. Encoded protein: CVSRHRAMNTEAFF.

V usage is TRBV4-2 and J usage is TRBJ1-6, with no clear D. The CDR3 consists of 14 residues. Germline CDR1 LGHNA, CDR2 YNFKEQ. Deletions cut 4 bases from V and 7 bases from J, with 11 bases between. The CDR3, as DNA: TGTGCCAGCAGCCCCGGTAAACGGAATTCACCCCTCCACTTT. It yields the protein CASSPGKRNSPLHF.

The rearrangement joins TRBV5-1 to TRBJ1-1; D unresolved. V was pared by 0 bases and J by 11 bases, with 11 bases between. The germline V gene encodes CDR1 SGHRS and CDR2 YFSETQ. The CDR3 totals 12 residues. This CDR3 reads CASSLGGDSAFF. The CDR3 DNA sequence: TGCGCCAGCAGCTTGGGCGGGGATTCGGCTTTCTTT. The entire variable domain, with the rest obtained from reference TRBV5-1 and TRBJ1-1, is as follows: KAGVTQTPRYLIKTRGQQVTLSCSPISGHRSVSWYQQTPGQGLQFLFEYFSETQRNKGNFPGRFSGRQFSNSRSEMNVSTLELGDSALYLCASSLGGDSAFFGQGTRLTVV.

This rearrangement joins TRBV3-1 to TRBJ2-5, with D hard to call. V shed 1 base and J shed 11 bases, with 17 bases lying between them. CDR1 is LGHDT and CDR2 is YNNKEL in the germline V gene (reference sequence). The CDR3 has 14 residues. CDR3 protein: CASSQGPTINEQYF. Here the CDR3 DNA reads TGTGCCAGCAGCCAAGGACCTACTATCAATGAGCAGTACTTC.

The chain has TRBV20-1 and TRBJ2-3; D tentatively fits TRBD1 or TRBD2 (6 bases each). Germline V gives CDR1 DFQATT, CDR2 SNEGSKA (reference sequence). CDR3 size: 15 residues. With 3 bases removed from V and 2 bases from J, the gap between germline ends came to 15 bases. This CDR3 is CSASLGGDYTDTQYF. CDR3 nucleotides: TGCAGTGCTAGCCTGGGGGGCGATTACACAGATACGCAGTATTTT.

CDR3 in DNA: TGTGCCAGCAGCCTCTCAAGGGACTTCGGACAGGATTTCTATGGCTACACCTTC. This encodes CASSLSRDFGQDFYGYTF. The J gene is TRBJ1-2, the V gene TRBV12-3 or TRBV12-4, with 7 bases fitting TRBD1. The length of the CDR3 is 18 residues. The V gene end was trimmed by 6 bases and the J gene end by 4 bases; junction bases not matched to a gene: 20.

V usage is TRBV6-1 and J usage is TRBJ1-2; the D is unclear. CDR1 is MNHNS, CDR2 SASEGT, per germline. CDR3 length: 12 residues. V was shortened by 3 bases and J by 7 bases, with 9 bases between the two germline ends. The CDR3 spells CASSDPPAGYTF. The CDR3 coding sequence is TGTGCCAGCAGTGATCCTCCAGCTGGCTACACCTTC.